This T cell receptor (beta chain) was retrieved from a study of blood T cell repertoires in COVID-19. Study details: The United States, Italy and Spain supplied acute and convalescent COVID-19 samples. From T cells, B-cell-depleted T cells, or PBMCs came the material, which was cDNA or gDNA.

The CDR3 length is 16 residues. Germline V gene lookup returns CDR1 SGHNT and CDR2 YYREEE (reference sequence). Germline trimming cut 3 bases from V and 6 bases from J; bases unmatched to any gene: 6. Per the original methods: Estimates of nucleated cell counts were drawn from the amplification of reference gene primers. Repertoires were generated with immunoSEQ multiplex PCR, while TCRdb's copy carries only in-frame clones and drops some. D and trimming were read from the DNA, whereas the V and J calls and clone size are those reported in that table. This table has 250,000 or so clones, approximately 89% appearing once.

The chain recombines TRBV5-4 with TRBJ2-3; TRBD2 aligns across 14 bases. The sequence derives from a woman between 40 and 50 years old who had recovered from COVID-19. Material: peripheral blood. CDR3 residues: CASSSRLAGGEDTQYF. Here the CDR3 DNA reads TGTGCCAGCAGCTCGAGACTAGCGGGAGGGGAGGATACGCAGTATTTT.